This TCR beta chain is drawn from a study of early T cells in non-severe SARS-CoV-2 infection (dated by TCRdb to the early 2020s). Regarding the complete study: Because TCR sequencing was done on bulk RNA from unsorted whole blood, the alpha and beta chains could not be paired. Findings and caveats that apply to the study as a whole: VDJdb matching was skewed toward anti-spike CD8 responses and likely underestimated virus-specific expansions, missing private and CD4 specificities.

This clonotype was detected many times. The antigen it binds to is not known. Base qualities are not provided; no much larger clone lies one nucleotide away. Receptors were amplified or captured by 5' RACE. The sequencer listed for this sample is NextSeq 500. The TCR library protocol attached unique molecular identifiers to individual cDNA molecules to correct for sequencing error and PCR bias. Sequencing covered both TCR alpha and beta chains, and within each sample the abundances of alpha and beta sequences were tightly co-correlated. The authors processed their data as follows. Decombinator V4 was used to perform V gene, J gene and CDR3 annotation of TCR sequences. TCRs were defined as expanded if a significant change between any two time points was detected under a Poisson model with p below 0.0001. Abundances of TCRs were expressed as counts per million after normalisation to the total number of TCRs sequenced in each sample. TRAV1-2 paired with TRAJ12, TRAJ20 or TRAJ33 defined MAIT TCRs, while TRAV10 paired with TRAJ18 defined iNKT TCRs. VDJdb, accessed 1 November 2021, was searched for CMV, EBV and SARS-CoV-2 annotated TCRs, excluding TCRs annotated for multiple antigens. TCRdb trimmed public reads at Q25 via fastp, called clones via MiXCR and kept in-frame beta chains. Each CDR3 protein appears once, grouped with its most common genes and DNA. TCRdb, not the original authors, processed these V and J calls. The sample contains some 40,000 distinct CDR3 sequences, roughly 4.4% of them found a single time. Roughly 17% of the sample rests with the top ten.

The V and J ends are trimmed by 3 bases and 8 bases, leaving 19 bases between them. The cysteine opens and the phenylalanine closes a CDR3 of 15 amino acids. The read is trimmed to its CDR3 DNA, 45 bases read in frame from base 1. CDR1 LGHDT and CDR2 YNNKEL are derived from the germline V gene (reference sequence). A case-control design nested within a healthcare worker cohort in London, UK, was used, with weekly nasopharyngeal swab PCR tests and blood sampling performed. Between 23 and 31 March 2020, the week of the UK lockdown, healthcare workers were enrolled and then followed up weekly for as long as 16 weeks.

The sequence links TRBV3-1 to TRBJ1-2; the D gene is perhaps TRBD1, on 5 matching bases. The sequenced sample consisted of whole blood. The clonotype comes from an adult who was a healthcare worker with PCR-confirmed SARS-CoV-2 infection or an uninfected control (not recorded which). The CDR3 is CASSHRDRDGSGYTF. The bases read TGTGCCAGCAGCCACCGGGACCGAGACGGGAGCGGCTACACCTTC.